The clone carrying this TCR beta chain was counted once. Its antigen is unknown. The source of the sample is a study of CD8+ T cells in alopecia areata. In the study overall: Oral tofacitinib (5 to 10 mg twice daily) was administered to treated patients.

Treatment in this sample: oral pan-JAK inhibitor, 5-10 mg twice daily. cDNA prepared by RNA extraction and subsequent reverse transcription served as the template for sequencing. The protocol was immunoSEQ multiplex PCR, while the TCRdb copy is restricted to in-frame clones and leaves out a portion. The profile shows approximately 180,000 clones, under 80% of them singletons. Germline V gene sequence: CDR1 GTSNPN, CDR2 SVGIG (reference sequence). The CDR3 has 12 residues. Deletions cut 7 bases from V and 2 bases from J, with 11 bases between. Study observations and caveats: Only one nonresponder was present, which leaves the link between baseline CD8+ expansion and response uncertain. Persistence in scalp and blood during tofacitinib was observed for many expanded lesional clones. For lesional scalp, especially alopecia totalis/universalis, clonality was higher than in normal scalp.

The specimen was CD4+ T cells sorted from blood, collected around week 50, from a patient treated with tofacitinib. V usage is TRBV30 and J usage is TRBJ2-5, with D hard to call. The receptor's source is a human donor with alopecia areata. CDR3 coding DNA: TGTGCCTTACAAGGTGATCAAGAGACCCAGTACTTC. This encodes CALQGDQETQYF.